This T cell receptor beta chain stems from a study of T cells expressing NK-cell markers. Study information: Beta-chain profiling covered CD3+CD56+NKG2C+, CD3+CD56+NKG2C- and CD3+CD56-NKG2C+ sorted subsets.

One entry per CDR3 protein, without DNA, is what TCRdb gives after re-calling the 5' RACE reads. The listing contains about 460,000 distinct CDR3 sequences. Study-wide results and caveats: One observes that, in several donors, these clonotypes were also the leading ones within the CD3+CD56-NKG2C+ fraction.

CDR1 and CDR2 from the germline V gene are MNHEY and SVGAGI. The CDR3 contains 14 residues. Remarks on this clonotype: As yet, its antigen is unknown.

This sequence joins TRBV6-5 and TRBJ2-2; the TRBD1 assignment by TCRdb is unverifiable without DNA. The sequenced sample was blood T cells: a sorted CD56 or NKG2C T cell subset, CD4+ or CD8+ T cells, or bulk PBMC T cells (not recorded which). The TCR originated in a woman between 50 and 59 years old in good health. The CDR3 is CASTGGVVGGELFF.